The following is a T cell receptor (beta chain) sequence with its context. Its antigen is unidentified. This record belongs to a study of T cells after yellow fever vaccination. This CDR3 comprises 14 residues. Trimming shortened V by 4 bases and J by 14 bases, and 21 bases separated the two germline ends. Germline CDR1 SGHDT, CDR2 YYEEEE. Study observations and caveats: The secondary response showed a weaker magnitude and a faster peak, day 5 versus 15. Of the clonotypes, a small share occurred in both CD4 and CD8 compartments.

TCRdb re-called the 5' RACE reads with MiXCR, one entry per CDR3 protein. This table has some 250,000 distinct CDR3 sequences, 3.6% appearing once. The receptor was derived from a young man who received the YFV17D yellow fever vaccine. This chain connects TRBV5-6 to TRBJ1-4; D may be TRBD1 (5 bases). The specimen was PBMCs, collected 15 days after the yellow fever booster vaccination. This chain's CDR3 is CASSVRDGQGNLFF. The CDR3 DNA follows: TGTGCCAGCAGCGTCCGGGACGGCCAAGGAAATCTGTTTTTT. The full variable domain, in which reference TRBV5-6 and TRBJ1-4 provide the parts outside the CDR3, is DAGVTQSPTHLIKTRGQQVTLRCSPKSGHDTVSWYQQALGQGPQFIFQYYEEEERQRGNFPDRFSGHQFPNYSSELNVNALLLGDSALYLCASSVRDGQGNLFFGSGTQLSVL.